This T cell receptor (beta chain) comes out of a study of shared clonotypes between healthy human individuals. Generated by immunoSEQ multiplex PCR, the TCRdb table keeps only in-frame clones and is missing some. The sample yields 600,000 to 750,000 clones, about 90% seen once. Germline CDR1 reads LNHNV; CDR2 reads YYDKDF (reference sequence). The CDR3 covers 15 residues. The J segment lost 1 base and the V segment lost 5 bases, leaving 5 bases of the junction unmatched. This clonotype was sampled from a young man in good health. Some clones in this sample may be carry-over from other donors' samples. Sequencing input: memory CD8+ T cells from PBMCs. Subset in this sample: CD45RO+ cells pooled with CCR7-negative TemRA cells. The chain uses TRBV15 and TRBJ1-1; 9 nucleotides line up with TRBD1. CDR3 protein: CATSAHRGPNTEAFF. The CDR3 DNA follows: TGTGCCACCAGCGCCCACAGGGGGCCGAACACTGAAGCTTTCTTT. Full variable domain (rest looked up from reference TRBV15 and TRBJ1-1): DAMVIQNPRYQVTQFGKPVTLSCSQTLNHNVMYWYQQKSSQAPKLLFHYYDKDFNNEADTPDNFQSRRPNTSFCFLDIRSPGLGDTAMYLCATSAHRGPNTEAFFGQGTRLTVV.